A selection of T cell receptor beta chains follows, all from one sample in a study of response to subunit inactivated influenza vaccine. Each CDR3 protein gets one entry after TCRdb re-called the RT-PCR reads with MiXCR. Among about 620,000 distinct CDR3 sequences listed, 12% were seen once. The sequences come from PBMCs from blood, collected on the day of vaccination. These receptor sequences come from a man between 45 and 60 years old who received an inactivated influenza vaccine. Both conserved end residues are part of each CDR3. A D gene is named only where the DNA matches it firmly. Some rows have no size entry. The others give once, few or many, or a class for an expanded clone.

TRBV6-1	TRBJ1-1	few	-	CASSDHLGQRTNMNTEAFF	TGTGCCAGCAGCGACCACTTGGGGCAGCGTACTAACATGAACACTGAAGCTTTCTTT
TRBV5-1	TRBJ2-5	few	-	CASSLTTWTVQETQYF	TGCGCCAGCAGCTTGACTACCTGGACAGTCCAAGAGACCCAGTACTTC
TRBV3-1	TRBJ2-7	-	TRBD2	CASSVRGLAGAKEQYF	TGTGCCAGCAGCGTACGGGGACTAGCGGGAGCAAAGGAGCAGTACTTC
TRBV5-1	TRBJ2-2	many	-	CASSSLGELFF	TGTGCCAGCAGCTCCTTGGGGGAGCTGTTTTTT
TRBV28	TRBJ1-4	few	TRBD1	CASALDRDVAKLFF	TGTGCCAGCGCCCTGGACAGGGACGTTGCAAAACTGTTTTTT
TRBV20-1	TRBJ2-1	few	-	CSARGAATYNEQFF	TGCAGTGCTAGAGGAGCGGCTACCTACAATGAGCAGTTCTTC
TRBV12-3/TRBV12-4	TRBJ2-5	few	-	CASRDPRSGAQTQYF	TGTGCCAGCAGGGACCCTAGATCCGGTGCGCAGACCCAGTACTTC
TRBV11-2	TRBJ2-1	many	-	CASRDLLEQFF	TGTGCCAGCAGGGATCTGCTTGAGCAGTTCTTC
TRBV7-2	TRBJ2-3	few	TRBD2	CASRRGTSAPDTQYF	TGTGCCAGCAGACGGGGGACTAGCGCCCCAGATACGCAGTATTTT
TRBV20-1	TRBJ2-3	-	-	CSASSGAADTQYF	TGCAGTGCTAGTAGTGGGGCCGCAGATACGCAGTATTTT
TRBV29-1	TRBJ2-5	few	TRBD1	CSERTGGETQYF	TGCAGCGAAAGGACAGGAGGAGAGACCCAGTACTTC
TRBV20-1	TRBJ1-3	few	-	CSAIEGMGNTIYF	TGCAGTGCTATCGAGGGAATGGGAAACACCATATATTTT
TRBV6-1	TRBJ1-2	few	TRBD1	CASTQGTGEGGYTF	TGTGCCAGCACCCAGGGGACAGGGGAGGGTGGCTACACCTTC
TRBV7-9	TRBJ2-4	many	-	CASSGNIQYF	TGTGCCAGCAGTGGAAACATTCAGTACTTC
TRBV4-2	TRBJ2-2	-	-	CASSRLAQNTGELFF	TGTGCCAGCAGCCGGCTAGCCCAGAACACCGGGGAGCTGTTTTTT
TRBV18	TRBJ1-1	-	-	CASSPGMGGYTEAFF	TGTGCCAGCTCACCGGGGATGGGGGGTTACACTGAAGCTTTCTTT
TRBV28	TRBJ2-3	-	-	CASSVTGPYTDTQYF	TGTGCCAGCAGCGTAACGGGACCTTACACAGATACGCAGTATTTT
TRBV18	TRBJ2-5	-	-	CASSPTEETQYF	TGTGCCAGCTCACCGACAGAAGAGACCCAGTACTTC
TRBV5-1	TRBJ2-1	-	TRBD2	CASSLVVTSGANEQLF	TGCGCCAGCAGCTTGGTGGTGACTAGCGGGGCGAATGAGCAGCTCTTC
TRBV4-2	TRBJ2-1	-	TRBD2	CASSQGMRGTLRSYNEQFF	TGTGCCAGCAGCCAAGGGATGCGGGGGACTCTTCGTTCCTACAATGAGCAGTTCTTC
TRBV27	TRBJ2-7	few	-	CASSLLSRDEQYF	TGTGCCAGCAGTTTATTATCCCGAGACGAGCAGTACTTC
TRBV5-5	TRBJ1-5	many	-	CASSLVQFHQPQHF	TGTGCCAGCAGCTTGGTACAGTTTCATCAGCCCCAGCATTTT
TRBV7-2	TRBJ2-7	few	-	CASSSYSVTRPEQYF	TGTGCCAGCAGCTCTTATTCGGTTACTCGGCCCGAGCAGTACTTC
TRBV20-1	TRBJ2-7	-	TRBD2	CSARGGTSGYEQYF	TGCAGTGCTAGAGGGGGGACTAGCGGCTACGAGCAGTACTTC
TRBV7-9	TRBJ2-7	few	-	CASSLASNEQYF	TGTGCCAGCAGCTTAGCTTCAAACGAGCAGTACTTC
TRBV27	TRBJ1-4	few	-	CASSPPGGQTLRLFF	TGTGCCAGCAGTCCCCCCGGCGGACAAACCTTGAGACTGTTTTTT
TRBV7-9	TRBJ2-3	many	-	CASSPQTDTQYF	TGTGCCAGCAGCCCTCAAACAGATACGCAGTATTTT
TRBV5-1	TRBJ2-2	few	-	CASSPSGTAGELFF	TGCGCCAGCAGCCCGTCGGGAACAGCCGGGGAGCTGTTTTTT
TRBV29-1	TRBJ2-7	few	-	CSVEESESYEQYF	TGCAGCGTTGAAGAGTCTGAATCCTACGAGCAGTACTTC
TRBV6-2/TRBV6-3	TRBJ2-7	-	TRBD2	CASSYSFGTSVSYEQYF	TGTGCCAGCAGTTACTCATTTGGGACTAGCGTATCCTACGAGCAGTACTTC
TRBV7-9	TRBJ1-2	-	-	CASSTAGNPYGYTF	TGTGCCAGCAGCACGGCAGGGAATCCCTATGGCTACACCTTC
TRBV4-3	TRBJ1-2	few	-	CASSQDVRGDYGYTF	TGCGCCAGCAGCCAAGATGTACGTGGTGACTATGGCTACACCTTC
TRBV7-9	TRBJ2-1	few	-	CASSPREHGEQFF	TGTGCCAGCAGCCCGAGAGAACACGGTGAGCAGTTCTTC
TRBV20-1	TRBJ1-1	many	-	CSATDRPFTEAFF	TGCAGTGCCACCGACAGGCCATTCACTGAAGCTTTCTTT
TRBV7-3	TRBJ2-1	few	-	CASSLNWRGSYNEQFF	TGTGCCAGCAGCTTAAATTGGAGAGGCTCCTACAATGAGCAGTTCTTC
TRBV7-9	TRBJ1-2	few	TRBD1	CASSLDRFIGYTF	TGTGCCAGCAGCTTGGACAGGTTCATTGGCTACACCTTC
TRBV5-4	TRBJ2-1	few	-	CASSLASGHYNEQFF	TGTGCCAGCAGCTTGGCCAGCGGACACTACAATGAGCAGTTCTTC
TRBV5-1	TRBJ2-1	-	TRBD2	CASSKRPGLAGSQFF	TGCGCCAGCAGTAAACGCCCGGGACTAGCGGGGAGTCAGTTCTTC